The 31 T cell receptor beta chains given below trace back to one sample, sequenced in a study of T cell repertoires in cytomegalovirus infection. TCRdb reanalysed the reads using MiXCR and keeps one entry per CDR3 protein. The table records fewer than 950,000 distinct CDR3 sequences, over 25% of them present only once. These receptors lack a known antigen. The specimen comprised cultured CD8+ T cells from PBMCs, sampled from culture after CMV antigen stimulation. All receptors derive from a human donor in good health (CMV status not recorded). Some clones in this sample may be carry-over from other donors' samples.

This chain uses TRBV6-2 or TRBV6-3 with TRBJ2-2; 7 nucleotides agree with TRBD1. V shed 2 bases, J shed 4 bases, and the junction held 1 base outside the gene matches. CDR1 and CDR2 (germline): MNHEY, SVGEGT. This CDR3 region has 14 residues. The CDR3 DNA reads TGTGCCAGCAGTTACCGGGACAGCACCGGGGAGCTGTTTTTT. Translating gives CASSYRDSTGELFF.

This clonotype was detected many times. The chain couples TRBV7-8 to TRBJ1-5, with D perhaps matching TRBD1 (5 bases). This CDR3 spans 16 amino acids. CDR1 is SGHVS, CDR2 FQNEAQ, per germline. The V and J ends lost 1 base and 1 base respectively, with 11 bases between them. The CDR3 protein is CASSLVSRVSNQPQHF. The DNA for the CDR3 is TGTGCCAGCAGCTTAGTTTCCAGGGTGAGCAATCAGCCCCAGCATTTT.

The V gene is TRBV12-3 or TRBV12-4, the J gene TRBJ1-2; possible D gene TRBD1, 6 bases. V was clipped by 6 bases and J by 8 bases, with 19 bases between them. The CDR3 totals 14 residues. CDR3 loop: CASSSTGPPEGYTF. CDR3 DNA: TGTGCCAGCAGCTCGACAGGTCCCCCGGAAGGCTACACCTTC.

This clonotype occurred a few times. The chain couples TRBV12-3 or TRBV12-4 to TRBJ1-1; no firm D call. CDR3 length: 13 residues. Trimming shortened V by 2 bases and J by 11 bases, and 15 bases separated the two germline ends. CDR3 nucleotide sequence: TGTGCCAGCAGTTTAATTATGGCGGCAGACGCTTTCTTT. It specifies CASSLIMAADAFF.

The chain carries TRBV6-4 and TRBJ2-1; D possibly uses TRBD1 or TRBD2 (6 bases each). The CDR3 runs to 15 residues. V gave up 3 bases and J gave up 8 bases, with 17 bases separating them. CDR1 MRHNA and CDR2 SNTAGT come from the germline V gene. The CDR3 sequence is CASSEGGTGLDEQFF. Here the CDR3 DNA reads TGTGCCAGCAGTGAAGGGGGGACGGGGCTTGATGAGCAGTTCTTC.

This clonotype has ten or more counts. The chain links TRBV12-3 or TRBV12-4 to TRBJ2-5; D could derive from TRBD1 or TRBD2 (6 bases each). Deletions cut 6 bases from V and 3 bases from J, with 14 bases between. The CDR3 contains 14 residues. The CDR3 loop reads CASSPWGAEETQYF. The CDR3 coding sequence is TGTGCCAGCAGCCCCTGGGGGGCTGAAGAGACCCAGTACTTC.

This rearrangement joins TRBV19 to TRBJ1-2; no clear D. V lost 8 bases and J 4 bases, leaving 17 bases between the germline ends. The CDR3 sequence is 14 residues long. From germline, CDR1 is LNHDA and CDR2 SQIVND (reference sequence). This CDR3 reads CASSPFGESYGYTF. Written as DNA, the CDR3 is TGTGCCAGTTCCCCGTTCGGGGAGAGCTATGGCTACACCTTC. Drawing the rest from reference TRBV19 and TRBJ1-2, the complete variable domain is DGGITQSPKYLFRKEGQNVTLSCEQNLNHDAMYWYRQDPGQGLRLIYYSQIVNDFQKGDIAEGYSVSREKKESFPLTVTSAQKNPTAFYLCASSPFGESYGYTFGSGTRLTVV.

This clonotype occurred many times. The gene calls are TRBV7-8 and TRBJ1-3; D perhaps matches TRBD1 (5 bases). Trimming took 1 base from V and 0 from J, leaving 7 bases between them. Germline CDR1 SGHVS, CDR2 FQNEAQ. The CDR3 is 15 amino acids. The CDR3 nucleotides read TGTGCCAGCAGCTTAGGGGGCAACTCTGGAAACACCATATATTTT. Translation: CASSLGGNSGNTIYF. The complete variable domain, with remaining parts taken from reference TRBV7-8 and TRBJ1-3, reads GAGVSQSPRYKVAKRGQDVALRCDPISGHVSLFWYQQALGQGPEFLTYFQNEAQLDKSGLPSDRFFAERPEGSVSTLKIQRTQQEDSAVYLCASSLGGNSGNTIYFGEGSWLTVV.

DNA of the CDR3: TGTGCCAGCAGCCAAAGGGATCCAGATACGCAGTATTTT. This encodes CASSQRDPDTQYF. This chain joins TRBV11-3 and TRBJ2-3; no reliable D call. Germline assignment: CDR1 SGHNT and CDR2 YENEEA. This CDR3 is 13 amino acids long. Trimming removed 5 bases from V and 4 bases from J, with 10 bases in between.

CDR3 nucleotides: TGCAGCGCTAGACAGGGGACTGGGGCCAACGTCCTGACTTTC. It translates to CSARQGTGANVLTF. The chain carries TRBV29-1 and TRBJ2-6; 8 bases fit TRBD1. Looked up from germline, CDR1 is SQVTM and CDR2 is ANQGSEA. The CDR3 spans 14 residues. V lost 7 bases and J lost 2; bases outside the gene matches: 4. The complete variable domain, with remaining parts taken from reference TRBV29-1 and TRBJ2-6, reads SAVISQKPSRDICQRGTSLTIQCQVDSQVTMMFWYRQQPGQSLTLIATANQGSEATYESGFVIDKFPISRPNLTFSTLTVSNMSPEDSSIYLCSARQGTGANVLTFGAGSRLTVL.

With regard to this clonotype: An end of the junction does not agree with germline; a read error may underlie this. J is TRBJ2-5 and V is TRBV6-6, with D tentatively TRBD1 (6 bases). The CDR3 contains 18 residues. Germline CDR1 MNHNY, CDR2 SVGAGI (reference sequence). In DNA form, the CDR3 reads TGTGTCAGCAGTTACTCGAGCGGTAGGGGGACATTCCAAGAGACCCAGTACTTC. Translated: CVSSYSSGRGTFQETQYF.

This clonotype was seen a handful of times. The chain couples TRBV28 to TRBJ2-5; possible D gene TRBD1, 6 bases. Germline V gene lookup returns CDR1 MDHEN and CDR2 SYDVKM. V was cut by 8 bases and J by 3 bases, with 13 bases left in between. CDR3 length: 13 amino acids. CDR3 bases: TGTGCCAGCCGGACAGCACGGGAAGAGACCCAGTACTTC. Its translation: CASRTAREETQYF.

This clonotype was picked up many times. This chain joins TRBV7-8 and TRBJ1-5, with D uncertain. Germline V lookup: CDR1 SGHVS, CDR2 FQNEAQ. V lost 5 bases to trimming and J lost 4 bases, with 15 bases between them. The CDR3 covers 15 residues. CDR3 nucleotides: TGTGCCAGCAGCCCCCGCGGCGGAACTAATCAGCCCCAGCATTTT. Residues: CASSPRGGTNQPQHF. Looking up the rest from reference TRBV7-8 and TRBJ1-5 gives the full variable domain: GAGVSQSPRYKVAKRGQDVALRCDPISGHVSLFWYQQALGQGPEFLTYFQNEAQLDKSGLPSDRFFAERPEGSVSTLKIQRTQQEDSAVYLCASSPRGGTNQPQHFGDGTRLSIL.

This clonotype appeared a single time. The chain couples TRBV7-4 to TRBJ2-5; possible D gene TRBD2, 6 bases. Germline lookup yields CDR1 SGHVT and CDR2 SQSDAQ. The V and J ends lost 10 bases and 5 bases respectively, with 11 bases between them. CDR3 size: 11 residues. The CDR3 DNA is TGTGCCACCGTAGGAGGGGAGACCCAGTACTTC. As protein: CATVGGETQYF.

The table lists this clonotype with many counts. The CDR3 nucleotides are TGTGCCAGCAGTTACTCGACCGCGTTTGTCACCGGGGAGCTGTTTTTT. Translation: CASSYSTAFVTGELFF. The V call is TRBV6-5, the J call TRBJ2-2; D call uncertain. Trimming cost V 0 bases and J 4 bases, with 12 bases left between them. This CDR3 spans 16 amino acids. Germline lookup yields CDR1 MNHEY and CDR2 SVGAGI.

This clonotype was counted a few times. CDR3 bases: TGTGCCAGCAGTTTTACTTGGACAAGTGGGGGCTACACCTTC. This sequence encodes CASSFTWTSGGYTF. The genes are TRBV27 and TRBJ1-2; the D gene is possibly TRBD1 (5 bases). Per germline, CDR1 MNHEY and CDR2 SMNVEV (reference sequence). V lost 3 bases and J lost 8, with 16 bases in between. CDR3 size: 14 residues.

The V and J genes are TRBV28 and TRBJ1-5; D ambiguous. The CDR3 contains 16 residues. V lost 3 bases and J 4 bases, leaving 16 bases between the germline ends. From germline, CDR1 is MDHEN and CDR2 SYDVKM. CDR3 region: CASSFSVAGFNQPQHF. The CDR3 coding sequence is TGTGCCAGCAGTTTCTCGGTCGCGGGATTTAATCAGCCCCAGCATTTT.

The V call is TRBV4-1, the J call TRBJ2-1; no reliable D call. Germline V CDR1 and CDR2: MGHRA, YSYEKL. The ends were cut back, 4 bases at V and 6 bases at J, with 13 bases in the middle. The CDR3 is 14 residues long. The CDR3: CASSPERFGNEQFF. CDR3 nucleotides: TGCGCCAGCAGCCCCGAACGTTTTGGCAATGAGCAGTTCTTC.

The sample holds a few counts of this clonotype. The chain employs TRBV4-1 and TRBJ2-5; 7 bases line up with TRBD2. Trimming at V came to 8 bases and at J to 2 bases, leaving 8 bases not matched to a gene. CDR3 length: 14 amino acids. The germline V gene encodes CDR1 MGHRA and CDR2 YSYEKL. The CDR3 loop is CASSAGRGQETQYF. The CDR3 region has the DNA TGCGCCAGCTCCGCGGGGCGGGGGCAAGAGACCCAGTACTTC.

The J gene is TRBJ2-7, the V gene TRBV10-3; a weak D match, TRBD1 (6 bases). The CDR3 length is 16 residues. Germline V gene data show CDR1 as ENHRY and CDR2 as SYGVKD. The V end lost 5 bases, the J end lost 0 bases, and 17 bases lay between the germline ends. CDR3 in amino acids: CAISSGQPSASYEQYF. In nucleotides, the CDR3 is TGTGCCATCAGTTCCGGACAGCCGTCCGCCTCCTACGAGCAGTACTTC.

The rearrangement joins TRBV6-5 to TRBJ1-1; a weak D match, TRBD1 (5 bases). Germline lookup yields CDR1 MNHEY and CDR2 SVGAGI. CDR3 length: 11 residues. V was pared by 2 bases and J by 9 bases, with 7 bases between. This CDR3 is CASSYGAKAFF. CDR3 DNA sequence: TGTGCCAGCAGTTACGGGGCAAAAGCTTTCTTT.

The gene calls are TRBV7-9 and TRBJ2-1, with D tentatively TRBD1 (6 bases). The V gene lost 5 bases and the J gene lost 6 bases, with 20 bases spanning the gap. CDR1 is SEHNR, CDR2 FQNEAQ, per germline (reference sequence). This CDR3 spans 16 amino acids. The CDR3 protein is CASSLPPAGVRNEQFF. As DNA, the CDR3 is TGTGCCAGCAGCCTCCCCCCGGCAGGGGTTCGCAATGAGCAGTTCTTC.

V usage is TRBV6-5 and J usage is TRBJ1-3; D is uncertain. Trimming shortened V by 5 bases and J by 4 bases, and 9 bases separated the two germline ends. The CDR3 has 13 residues. CDR1 and CDR2 from the germline V gene are MNHEY and SVGAGI. CDR3 protein: CASSTRGGNTIYF. CDR3 DNA sequence: TGTGCCAGCAGTACTCGTGGCGGAAACACCATATATTTT.

This clonotype has more than one count but fewer than ten. This chain joins TRBV6-5 and TRBJ1-2, with unresolved D. The germline CDR1 and CDR2 sequences are MNHEY and SVGAGI. This CDR3 contains 12 residues. Trimming took off 2 bases at V and 8 bases at J, with 9 bases between the two ends. CDR3 region: CASSYDGTGYTF. CDR3 bases: TGTGCCAGCAGTTACGACGGTACCGGCTACACCTTC.

In its sample, this clonotype was seen a few times. CDR3 loop: CASSHGTGWNSPLHF. The CDR3 DNA follows: TGCGCCAGCAGCCACGGGACAGGATGGAATTCACCCCTCCACTTT. The chain employs TRBV4-1 and TRBJ1-6; 8 bases are shared with TRBD1. The CDR3 is made up of 15 amino acids. CDR1 MGHRA and CDR2 YSYEKL come from the germline V gene. V lost 3 bases, J lost 7 bases, and 5 bases stayed unmatched.

The chain combines TRBV4-2 with TRBJ2-3, with D perhaps TRBD2 (5 bases). Germline values: CDR1 LGHNA, CDR2 YNFKEQ. The CDR3 has 16 residues. Trimming cost V 0 bases and J 2 bases, with 12 bases left between them. The chain's CDR3 is CASSQEVGALTDTQYF. CDR3 sequence (DNA): TGTGCCAGCAGCCAAGAGGTGGGAGCCCTCACAGATACGCAGTATTTT.

The gene calls are TRBV28 and TRBJ2-5; 9 nucleotides align to TRBD2. Germline V CDR1 and CDR2: MDHEN, SYDVKM. The junction had 13 bases not matched to a gene; V was cut back by 8 bases and J by 0 bases. The CDR3 length is 17 residues. This chain's CDR3 is CASPPRLGLANQETQYF. The CDR3 nucleotides read TGTGCCAGCCCCCCTCGTCTGGGACTAGCAAACCAAGAGACCCAGTACTTC.

Only a few counts were recorded for this clonotype. The chain uses TRBV7-8 and TRBJ2-7; tentative D call: TRBD1 (6 bases). V lost 7 bases, J lost 3 bases, and 10 bases lay in between. The length of the CDR3 is 12 residues. Germline V gene sequence: CDR1 SGHVS, CDR2 FQNEAQ. This CDR3 reads CASIPGHYEQYV. CDR3 nucleotides: TGTGCCAGCATCCCGGGACACTACGAGCAGTACGTC.

V usage is TRBV7-3 and J usage is TRBJ2-3; the D gene is possibly TRBD2 (5 bases). V was cut by 5 bases and J by 1 base, with 13 bases left in between. The CDR3 contains 15 residues. CDR1 SGHTA and CDR2 FQGTGA come from the germline V gene. CDR3 coding DNA: TGTGCCAGCAGCCCCTCGAGGGCCGGCACAGATACGCAGTATTTT. Translating it yields CASSPSRAGTDTQYF.

The DNA for the CDR3 is TGTGCCAGCAGTTTCACTAGCGGGAGGACCTACGAGCAGTACGTC. It translates to CASSFTSGRTYEQYV. The chain carries TRBV6-2 or TRBV6-3 and TRBJ2-7, with 12 bases aligning to TRBD2. V dropped 4 bases and J dropped 2; count of bases not matched to a gene: 3. The CDR3 contains 15 residues. Per the germline V gene, CDR1 is MNHEY and CDR2 is SVGEGT.

V is TRBV11-2 and J is TRBJ1-2, with TRBD1 identical over 12 bases. Germline loops: CDR1 SGHAT, CDR2 FQNNGV. This CDR3 region has 14 residues. V lost 10 bases and J lost 6; bases outside the gene matches: 9. The CDR3: CAIPGQGAWDGYTF. CDR3 DNA: TGTGCCATACCGGGACAGGGGGCATGGGATGGCTACACCTTC. The variable domain in full, with the rest retrieved from reference TRBV11-2 and TRBJ1-2, is EAGVAQSPRYKIIEKRQSVAFWCNPISGHATLYWYQQILGQGPKLLIQFQNNGVVDDSQLPKDRFSAERLKGVDSTLKIQPAKLEDSAVYLCAIPGQGAWDGYTFGSGTRLTVV.